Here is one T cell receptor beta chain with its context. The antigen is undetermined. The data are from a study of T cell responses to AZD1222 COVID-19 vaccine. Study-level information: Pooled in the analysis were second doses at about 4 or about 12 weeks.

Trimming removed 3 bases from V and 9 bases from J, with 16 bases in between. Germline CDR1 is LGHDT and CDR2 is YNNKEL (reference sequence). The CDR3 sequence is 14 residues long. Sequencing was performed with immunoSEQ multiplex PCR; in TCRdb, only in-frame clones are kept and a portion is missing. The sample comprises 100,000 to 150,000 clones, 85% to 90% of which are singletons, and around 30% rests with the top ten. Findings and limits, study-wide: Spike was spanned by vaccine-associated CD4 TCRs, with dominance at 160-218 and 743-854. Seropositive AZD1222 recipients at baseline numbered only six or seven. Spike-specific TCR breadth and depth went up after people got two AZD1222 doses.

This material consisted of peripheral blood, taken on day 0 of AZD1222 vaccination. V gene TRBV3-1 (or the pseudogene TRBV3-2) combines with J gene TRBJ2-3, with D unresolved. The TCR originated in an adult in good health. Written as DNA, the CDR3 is TGTGCCAGCAGCCAGAGCGTAACAGAGAAAACGCAGTATTTT. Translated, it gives CASSQSVTEKTQYF.